Included here is one TCR beta chain sequence, with context. Original handling: Cell counts per sample came from amplifying reference gene primers. Data came from immunoSEQ multiplex PCR; TCRdb stores just in-frame clones and leaves some out. That table is the source of V, J and clone size, and D and trimming were worked out from the DNA. The data contain roughly 130,000 clones, roughly 90% of them singletons. The data originate from a study of blood T cell repertoires in COVID-19. About the study: COVID-19 samples from acute and convalescent phases originated in the United States, Italy and Spain. T cells, B-cell-depleted T cells, or PBMCs provided the cDNA or gDNA that served as material.

The CDR3 has 13 residues. V lost 6 bases to trimming and J lost 1 base, with 9 bases between them. Germline V lookup: CDR1 SNHLY, CDR2 FYNNEI. This sequence originates from a man aged 50-59 years with active COVID-19. The sequencing input was peripheral blood. The V and J genes are TRBV2 and TRBJ1-1, with D perhaps TRBD1 (5 bases). The CDR3 protein is CASRAGGNTEAFF. CDR3 nucleotides: TGTGCCAGCAGAGCCGGGGGGAACACTGAAGCTTTCTTT.